This T cell receptor (beta chain) originates from a study of blood T cells in healthy people across ages. Combining a sample-barcoded 5' primer with a J-beta primer mix, a second PCR ran for roughly 6 to 11 cycles. TCRdb itself ran the 5' RACE reads through MiXCR, one entry per CDR3 protein. This sample has about 1.7 million distinct CDR3 sequences, with under 30% found just once. The material sequenced was blood. The TCR sequence derives from a woman in her twenties or thirties in good health.

CDR3 DNA: TGTGCCTGTTGTGCCCAGACCTACGAGCAGTACTTC. Amino acid sequence: CACCAQTYEQYF. The chain couples TRBV30 to TRBJ2-7; D ambiguous. This CDR3 comprises 12 residues. The V gene's germline CDR1 is GTSNPN and CDR2 SVGIG (reference sequence). The V gene lost 6 bases and the J gene lost 2 bases, with 11 bases spanning the gap.